The rows below give T cell receptor beta chains drawn from one sample of a study of T-cell reconstitution after alpha-beta-depleted transplantation in children. Using its own MiXCR run on the PCR reads, TCRdb lists one record per CDR3 protein. The sample has approximately 47,000 distinct CDR3 sequences, approximately 52% seen once; the top ten hold roughly two fifths. Sequenced here: peripheral blood, sampled before TCRalphabeta/CD19-depleted stem cell transplant. These receptors came from a boy under two years old with SCID, due to receive a stem cell transplant. The CDR3 runs from the conserved cysteine through the conserved F or W.

j_call: TRBJ2-5; v_call: TRBV10-3; cdr3_aa: CAISELEGQEAQYF
j_call: TRBJ1-1; v_call: TRBV6-1; cdr3_aa: CASSEWVRGVGMNTEAFF
j_call: TRBJ2-5; v_call: TRBV6-1; cdr3_aa: CASSVWDPQETQYF
j_call: TRBJ1-1; v_call: TRBV4-3; cdr3_aa: CASSHSGWAEAFF
j_call: TRBJ2-1; v_call: TRBV4-2; cdr3_aa: CASSPPWEFF
j_call: TRBJ2-1; v_call: TRBV9; cdr3_aa: CASSVGGSYNEQFF
j_call: TRBJ2-7; v_call: TRBV12-3/TRBV12-4; cdr3_aa: CASSSPIYEQYF
j_call: TRBJ2-7; v_call: TRBV6-2/TRBV6-3; cdr3_aa: CASRPGPPLWGEQYF
j_call: TRBJ1-2; v_call: TRBV29-1; cdr3_aa: CSVDTGQVDGYTF
j_call: TRBJ2-2; v_call: TRBV20-1; cdr3_aa: CSAPGTGNTGELFF
j_call: TRBJ2-7; v_call: TRBV5-1; cdr3_aa: CASSFGTDYEQYF
j_call: TRBJ2-2; v_call: TRBV7-2; cdr3_aa: CASSPIGGSTGELFF
j_call: TRBJ1-1; v_call: TRBV20-1; cdr3_aa: CSADLTHGDTEAFF